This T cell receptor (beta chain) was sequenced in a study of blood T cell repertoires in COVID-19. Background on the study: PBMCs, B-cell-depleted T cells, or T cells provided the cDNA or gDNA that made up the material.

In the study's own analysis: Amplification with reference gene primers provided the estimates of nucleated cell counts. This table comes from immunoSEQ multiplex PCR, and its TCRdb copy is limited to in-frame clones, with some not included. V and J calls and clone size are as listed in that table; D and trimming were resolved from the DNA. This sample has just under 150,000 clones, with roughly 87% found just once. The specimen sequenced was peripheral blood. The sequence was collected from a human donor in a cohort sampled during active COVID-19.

Here the CDR3 reads CASSAESNTGELFF. The CDR3 coding sequence is TGCGCCAGCAGTGCAGAATCGAACACCGGGGAGCTGTTTTTT. The chain links TRBV10-2 to TRBJ2-2; D is undetermined. Germline assignment: CDR1 WSHSY and CDR2 SAAADI. The V and J ends lost 4 bases and 0 bases respectively, with 6 bases between them. CDR3 size: 14 residues.